One sample yielded the 13 T cell receptor beta chains listed below, sequenced in a study of blood T cell repertoires in COVID-19. Profiled with immunoSEQ multiplex PCR; TCRdb holds only in-frame clones, not every one. Among around 110,000 clones listed, 90% were seen once. Sequencing used peripheral blood. The source of these receptors is a human donor with active COVID-19. The donor label of this sample is uncertain.

The gene calls are TRBV19 and TRBJ1-2; no clear D gene. Germline-derived CDR1 and CDR2 are LNHDA and SQIVND (reference sequence). This CDR3 is 12 amino acids long. V gave up 5 bases and J gave up 7 bases, with 11 bases separating them. CDR3 amino acids: CASSRGLLGYTF. The CDR3, as DNA: TGTGCCAGTAGTCGGGGTTTACTTGGCTACACCTTC.

The CDR3 DNA sequence: TGTGCCAGCAGCCAAGATGTCTGGACAGGGGTCTCCTACGAGCAGTACTTC. It yields the protein CASSQDVWTGVSYEQYF. This chain links TRBV14 with TRBJ2-7; 9 bases are a match to TRBD1. V shed 0 bases, J shed 0 bases, and the junction held 6 bases outside the gene matches. Germline CDR1 and CDR2: SGHDN and FVKESK. The CDR3 contains 17 residues.

The rearrangement links TRBV19 to TRBJ1-1; 9 bases match TRBD1. The V gene end was trimmed by 5 bases and the J gene end by 4 bases; junction bases not matched to a gene: 5. Germline V gene lookup returns CDR1 LNHDA and CDR2 SQIVND (reference sequence). The CDR3 is 14 amino acids. This CDR3 is CASSLGQGITEAFF. The DNA of the CDR3 is TGTGCCAGTAGTCTCGGACAGGGGATCACTGAAGCTTTCTTT.

The V gene is TRBV28, the J gene TRBJ2-7; tentatively, D is TRBD1 (6 bases). The CDR3 runs 16 residues. Germline loops: CDR1 MDHEN, CDR2 SYDVKM. Trimming took 4 bases from V and 4 from J, leaving 20 bases between them. In DNA form, the CDR3 reads TGTGCCAGCAGTTCCACCCCACAGGGAGTCCCTTACGAGCAGTACTTC. It yields the protein CASSSTPQGVPYEQYF.

This chain links TRBV7-9 with TRBJ1-2; TRBD1 matches at 8 bases. CDR3 length equals 15 residues. Germline CDR1 reads SEHNR; CDR2 reads FQNEAQ (reference sequence). The junction had 7 bases not matched to a gene; V was cut back by 0 bases and J by 7 bases. The CDR3 loop is CASSLAHQDRAGYTF. CDR3 DNA sequence: TGTGCCAGCAGCTTAGCGCACCAGGACAGGGCTGGCTACACCTTC.

This rearrangement joins TRBV18 to TRBJ2-7; 8 positions match TRBD1. This CDR3 is built from 15 residues. Germline V lookup: CDR1 KGHSH, CDR2 LQKENI. V was pared by 3 bases and J by 3 bases, with 7 bases of the junction left unmatched. CDR3 loop: CASSPLQGAFYEQYF. The CDR3 coding sequence is TGTGCCAGCTCACCCCTGCAGGGGGCTTTCTACGAGCAGTACTTC.

The chain combines TRBV2 with TRBJ2-6; 10 bases map to TRBD1. The CDR3 runs to 15 residues. CDR1 is SNHLY and CDR2 is FYNNEI in the germline V gene. Trimming removed 9 bases from V and 12 bases from J; junction bases left unmatched: 14. The CDR3 nucleotides are TGTGCCAGACGAAGGCCTCGGGACAGGGGTAGCGTCCTGACTTTC. Its translation: CARRRPRDRGSVLTF. Variable domain in full (rest from reference TRBV2 and TRBJ2-6): EPEVTQTPSHQVTQMGQEVILRCVPISNHLYFYWYRQILGQKVEFLVSFYNNEISEKSEIFDDQFSVERPDGSNFTLKIRSTKLEDSAMYFCARRRPRDRGSVLTFGAGSRLTVL.

This chain links TRBV11-2 with TRBJ2-1; perhaps TRBD2 as D (5 bases). Per germline, CDR1 SGHAT and CDR2 FQNNGV. The CDR3 loop spans 13 amino acids. V was trimmed by 2 bases and J by 12 bases, leaving 14 bases between them. The CDR3 DNA sequence: TGTGCCAGCAGCTTAACTGGGAGTGTGGGGCAGTTCTTC. It codes for CASSLTGSVGQFF.

J is TRBJ2-3 and V is TRBV10-3; TRBD1 agrees at 10 bases. Germline trimming cut 0 bases from V and 0 bases from J; bases unmatched to any gene: 0. The germline gives CDR1 ENHRY, CDR2 SYGVKD. CDR3 length equals 16 residues. CDR3 nucleotide sequence: TGTGCCATCAGTGAGTCGACAGGGGGCAGCACAGATACGCAGTATTTT. Residues: CAISESTGGSTDTQYF.

The chain joins TRBV6-5 to TRBJ2-7, with a possible D match to TRBD2 (6 bases). Germline V gene sequence: CDR1 MNHEY, CDR2 SVGAGI. V lost 0 bases and J 3 bases, leaving 9 bases between the germline ends. CDR3 length equals 14 residues. CDR3 DNA sequence: TGTGCCAGCAGTTACTCTTGGGGGGACTACGAGCAGTACTTC. This encodes CASSYSWGDYEQYF.

Only a few counts were recorded for this clone. This chain uses TRBV5-1 with TRBJ1-6; TRBD1 matches at 9 bases. The junction had 2 bases not matched to a gene; V was cut back by 0 bases and J by 7 bases. From germline, CDR1 is SGHRS and CDR2 YFSETQ. CDR3 length: 15 amino acids. This CDR3 is CASSLAGQGNSPLHF. In DNA, the CDR3 is TGCGCCAGCAGCTTGGCCGGACAGGGGAATTCACCCCTCCACTTT.

The rearrangement links TRBV7-3 to TRBJ1-1; 8 nucleotides match TRBD1. Germline CDR1 and CDR2: SGHTA and FQGTGA. Trimming removed 5 bases from V and 2 bases from J; junction bases left unmatched: 7. The CDR3 loop spans 15 amino acids. The CDR3: CASSAGTGLNTEAFF. The CDR3 coding sequence is TGTGCCAGCAGCGCCGGGACAGGCCTCAACACTGAAGCTTTCTTT.

The chain couples TRBV14 to TRBJ2-7; 10 bases agree with TRBD2. J gave up 2 bases and V 1 base, and 8 bases lay outside the gene matches. The CDR3 has 17 amino acids. Germline V CDR1 and CDR2: SGHDN, FVKESK. The CDR3 DNA is TGTGCCAGCAGCCAAGTTCTCCTAGCGGGGGTTACCTACGAGCAGTACTTC. It is translated as CASSQVLLAGVTYEQYF.